Listed below are T cell receptor beta chains from one sample, sequenced in a study of OX40 agonist ivuxolimab in advanced cancers. Sequencing used immunoSEQ multiplex PCR; TCRdb keeps in-frame clones, though not all of them. The table lists around 80,000 clones, approximately 90% of them singletons. The sample consisted of CD4+ or CD8+ T cells sorted from blood, taken in a trial of the OX40 agonist ivuxolimab. These TCRs come from an adult with an advanced solid tumor such as melanoma, head and neck, liver or kidney cancer. The CDR3 runs from the conserved cysteine through the conserved F or W. The D gene is left open where the match is weak. Where a row states a size, it is once, few, many or the class of an expanded clone; other rows omit it.

TGTGCCTGGAGCACAGTCAGCGGGGGGGCCAAAAACATTCAGTACTTC,CAWSTVSGGAKNIQYF,TRBJ2-4,TRBD2,TRBV30,.
TGTGCCAGCAGCTTAATCGAGGGGGAAAAACTGTTTTTT,CASSLIEGEKLFF,TRBJ1-4,.,TRBV7-6,.
TGTGCCAGTGATGGGTACTACAATGAGCAGTTCTTC,CASDGYYNEQFF,TRBJ2-1,.,TRBV28,.
TGTGCCTGGAAATGGGGGAAAGGTGGCTACACCTTC,CAWKWGKGGYTF,TRBJ1-2,.,TRBV30,.
TGTGCCAGCGGCCTAGCGGGGGTCAAAAACATTCAGTACTTC,CASGLAGVKNIQYF,TRBJ2-4,TRBD2,TRBV11-2,.
TGTGCCAGCCATTACAGGACGGATGAAAAACTGTTTTTT,CASHYRTDEKLFF,TRBJ1-4,.,TRBV2,once
TGTGCCAGCAGTTTTAGCCAGGTTACAGATACGCAGTATTTT,CASSFSQVTDTQYF,TRBJ2-3,.,TRBV27,.
TGTGCCAGCAGCTTGGCTAGCGGCACTACAAGGTCCTACAATGAGCAGTTCTTC,CASSLASGTTRSYNEQFF,TRBJ2-1,TRBD2,TRBV13,.
TGTGCCAGCAGCTTAAGGGACGGGGATACAGAGCAGTACTTC,CASSLRDGDTEQYF,TRBJ2-7,.,TRBV7-8,once
TGTGCCAGCAGTTCGGGTTGGGGTTCCAACACTGAAGCTTTCTTT,CASSSGWGSNTEAFF,TRBJ1-1,.,TRBV6-5,.
TGTGCCAGCAGCTTACAGAGGTTCTACGAGCAGTACTTC,CASSLQRFYEQYF,TRBJ2-7,.,TRBV7-6,.
TGTGCCAGCAGCCTTAGCGGGGGGGCCTACAATGAGCAGTTCTTC,CASSLSGGAYNEQFF,TRBJ2-1,TRBD2,TRBV7-9,.
TGTGCCAGCTCACCATCATTGGGACAGGTTAATGAAAAACTGTTTTTT,CASSPSLGQVNEKLFF,TRBJ1-4,TRBD1,TRBV18,.
TGTGCCAGCAGACGGGACGGTTACAATGGCTACACCTTC,CASRRDGYNGYTF,TRBJ1-2,.,TRBV6-6,.
TGTGCCAGTAGTACCGGGACAAGGAATTCACCCCTCCACTTT,CASSTGTRNSPLHF,TRBJ1-6,.,TRBV19,.
TGTGCCAGCAGTGGGGGGACAGCAAGCTCTGGGGCCAACGTCCTGACTTTC,CASSGGTASSGANVLTF,TRBJ2-6,TRBD1,TRBV6-1,.
TGTGCCTGGAGGGACGACAGGGCGAACCACTATGGCTACACCTTC,CAWRDDRANHYGYTF,TRBJ1-2,TRBD1,TRBV30,once
TGCAGCGTGGGATCTTCTAATCAGCCCCAGCATTTT,CSVGSSNQPQHF,TRBJ1-5,.,TRBV29-1,.
TGTGCCATCAGTCGCGGGGTTGGGGAGACCCAGTACTTC,CAISRGVGETQYF,TRBJ2-5,.,TRBV10-3,few
TGTGCCTGGAGCAGAAGGGGGTTTGGGATTAATTCACCCCTCCACTTT,CAWSRRGFGINSPLHF,TRBJ1-6,.,TRBV30,.
TGTGCCAGTAGTATAGATCGTATACTAGCCGTTCCCAATGAGCAGTTCTTC,CASSIDRILAVPNEQFF,TRBJ2-1,.,TRBV19,.
TGTGCCACCACAGGGGGGGATGAGCAGTTCTTC,CATTGGDEQFF,TRBJ2-1,.,TRBV7-9,few
TGTGCCAGCAGAGAACAGGGTCCTAATGAAAAACTGTTTTTT,CASREQGPNEKLFF,TRBJ1-4,.,TRBV2,.
TGTGCCAGCAGTTTTTTCGGGGCTAGCGGACTTAGCACAGATACGCAGTATTTT,CASSFFGASGLSTDTQYF,TRBJ2-3,TRBD2,TRBV27,.
TGTGCCAGCAGCCCAATCCGGGACTATGGCTACACCTTC,CASSPIRDYGYTF,TRBJ1-2,.,TRBV7-2,.
TGTGCCAGCAGCCCGTGGACAGCGACTGGAAACACCATATATTTT,CASSPWTATGNTIYF,TRBJ1-3,.,TRBV7-9,.
TGTGCCAGCAGCTTTGCGGCTGCAACTAATGAAAAACTGTTTTTT,CASSFAAATNEKLFF,TRBJ1-4,.,TRBV7-9,.
TGTGCCAGCAGCTTAACTTCAGGGGGCAGTCAGCATTTT,CASSLTSGGSQHF,TRBJ1-5,TRBD1,TRBV7-3,.
TGTGCCAGCAGCCCGAAGGAGCCCTCAATCGCTTTCTTT,CASSPKEPSIAFF,TRBJ1-1,.,TRBV5-6,.
TGTGCCAGCAGCGTAGCAAGCTCTGGGGCCAACGTCCTGACTTTC,CASSVASSGANVLTF,TRBJ2-6,.,TRBV9,.
TGTGCCAGCTCAATTGCAACGGGGCGCACCGGGGAGCTGTTTTTT,CASSIATGRTGELFF,TRBJ2-2,.,TRBV18,.
TGTGCCAGTAGTACGCATAGCAATCAGCCCCAGCATTTT,CASSTHSNQPQHF,TRBJ1-5,.,TRBV19,few